These 20 T cell receptor beta chains share one sample of origin, sequenced in a study of blood T cell repertoires in COVID-19. The data were produced by immunoSEQ multiplex PCR, yet TCRdb's version contains in-frame clones alone and is incomplete. The data show 150,000 to 200,000 clones, roughly 91% seen once. Input material: peripheral blood. Receptor source: a human donor in a cohort sampled during active COVID-19.

The rearrangement uses TRBV9 and TRBJ2-7, with D possibly matching TRBD1 (6 bases). CDR3 size: 15 residues. V was clipped by 5 bases and J by 3 bases, with 18 bases between them. Germline V gene data show CDR1 as SGDLS and CDR2 as YYNGEE. CDR3 sequence reads: CASSAVGEGGYEQYF. CDR3 coding DNA: TGTGCCAGCAGTGCAGTAGGTGAAGGGGGCTACGAGCAGTACTTC.

The CDR3 DNA is TGTGCCAGCGGACTCCGACAGGGCCGGCAGTTCTTC. It yields the protein CASGLRQGRQFF. The chain couples TRBV5-4 to TRBJ2-1; 7 bases line up with TRBD1. The CDR3 contains 12 residues. Germline V lookup: CDR1 SGHNT, CDR2 YYREEE (reference sequence). The ends lost 7 bases at V and 12 bases at J; junction bases unmatched: 10.

CDR3 amino acids: CASSQTGRHTGELFF. CDR3 coding DNA: TGCGCCAGCAGCCAGACAGGGCGACACACCGGGGAGCTGTTTTTT. The chain combines TRBV4-1 with TRBJ2-2; 7 bases map to TRBD1. CDR3 length: 15 residues. CDR1 and CDR2 (germline): MGHRA, YSYEKL. J was trimmed by 3 bases and V by 3 bases; bases with no gene match: 4.

The chain employs TRBV19 and TRBJ2-1, with unresolved D. Deletions cut 3 bases from V and 4 bases from J, with 7 bases between. This CDR3 is 13 amino acids long. Per germline, CDR1 LNHDA and CDR2 SQIVND (reference sequence). The CDR3 region is CASSIAGYNEQFF. In DNA form, the CDR3 reads TGTGCCAGTAGTATTGCCGGTTACAATGAGCAGTTCTTC. The whole variable domain, filled in from reference TRBV19 and TRBJ2-1, reads DGGITQSPKYLFRKEGQNVTLSCEQNLNHDAMYWYRQDPGQGLRLIYYSQIVNDFQKGDIAEGYSVSREKKESFPLTVTSAQKNPTAFYLCASSIAGYNEQFFGPGTRLTVL.

This CDR3 reads CASSLEGLGSGRLGTDTQYF. CDR3 DNA: TGCGCCAGCAGCTTGGAGGGTCTTGGTAGCGGGAGGCTGGGCACAGATACGCAGTATTTT. The chain employs TRBV5-1 and TRBJ2-3; 10 bases line up with TRBD2. The CDR3 covers 20 residues. Trimming removed 0 bases from V and 1 base from J; junction bases left unmatched: 14. Germline V CDR1 and CDR2: SGHRS, YFSETQ.

The chain recombines TRBV9 with TRBJ2-1; 10 bases fit TRBD1. CDR3 length: 18 amino acids. V lost 1 base to trimming and J lost 3 bases; unmatched junction nucleotides: 10. Germline V gene sequence: CDR1 SGDLS, CDR2 YYNGEE. The CDR3 nucleotides are TGTGCCAGCAGCGTACCACTAAACCGGGACAGGGGCTACAATGAGCAGTTCTTC. This sequence encodes CASSVPLNRDRGYNEQFF.

The chain couples TRBV2 to TRBJ1-2, with 10 positions matching TRBD1. Per the germline V gene, CDR1 is SNHLY and CDR2 is FYNNEI. The CDR3 covers 17 residues. V shed 8 bases, J shed 4 bases, and the junction held 16 bases outside the gene matches. CDR3 DNA sequence: TGTGCCAGCCGTGGGCGGGACAGGGGTCGGACGGGCTATGGCTACACCTTC. This codes for CASRGRDRGRTGYGYTF.

The chain combines TRBV19 with TRBJ1-2; D is perhaps TRBD1 (5 bases). Germline lookup yields CDR1 LNHDA and CDR2 SQIVND (reference sequence). V was cut by 4 bases and J by 2 bases, with 11 bases left in between. The CDR3 runs 14 residues. CDR3 residues: CASSKRPGNYGYTF. The CDR3 bases are TGTGCCAGTAGTAAAAGACCAGGGAACTATGGCTACACCTTC.

This chain connects TRBV5-1 to TRBJ2-1; D is unresolved. Germline lookup yields CDR1 SGHRS and CDR2 YFSETQ. CDR3 length: 13 residues. Trimming stripped 0 bases from V and 6 bases from J, with 7 bases between. In DNA, the CDR3 is TGCGCCAGCAGCTTGGTGCTAACCAATGAGCAGTTCTTC. Its translation: CASSLVLTNEQFF.

V usage is TRBV6-5 and J usage is TRBJ1-6; 7 positions match TRBD1. CDR1 and CDR2 (germline): MNHEY, SVGAGI. J was trimmed by 7 bases and V by 2 bases; bases with no gene match: 2. This CDR3 spans 14 amino acids. CDR3 bases: TGTGCCAGCAGTTACGAGGGGGCGAATTCACCCCTCCACTTT. Translating gives CASSYEGANSPLHF.

Turning to this clone: This sample includes further DNA sequences coding for the same CDR3. The chain employs TRBV5-6 and TRBJ2-3; D not resolved. The CDR3 is made up of 15 amino acids. Trimming pared 0 bases from V and 1 base from J, leaving 9 bases between. CDR1 and CDR2 (germline): SGHDT, YYEEEE. In DNA form, the CDR3 reads TGTGCCAGCAGCTTGGTGTCGGGTGGCACAGATACGCAGTATTTT. Translated, it gives CASSLVSGGTDTQYF.

This chain links TRBV3-1 (or the pseudogene TRBV3-2) with TRBJ1-1, with D possibly TRBD1 on 6 matching bases. CDR3 length: 12 residues. V lost 3 bases, J lost 5 bases, and 7 bases lay in between. Germline V gene data show CDR1 as LGHDT and CDR2 as YNNKEL (reference sequence). The CDR3 region is CASSHQGTEAFF. The CDR3 bases are TGTGCCAGCAGCCATCAGGGGACTGAAGCTTTCTTT.

This clone was observed a few times. The chain has TRBV4-1 and TRBJ1-1; D gene ambiguous. The V end lost 1 base, the J end lost 7 bases, and 22 bases lay between the germline ends. This CDR3 region has 17 residues. Germline V gene sequence: CDR1 MGHRA, CDR2 YSYEKL. The CDR3 sequence: CASSQVPLTDFGSEAFF. The DNA for the CDR3 is TGCGCCAGCAGCCAAGTCCCCTTAACGGATTTCGGGAGTGAAGCTTTCTTT.

The CDR3 nucleotides are TGTGCCAGCTCACTTACACCGGGACAGGGGAGGAACACCATATATTTT. It specifies CASSLTPGQGRNTIYF. V and J are TRBV18 and TRBJ1-3; TRBD1 aligns across 10 bases. The CDR3 consists of 16 residues. The junction had 10 bases not matched to a gene; V was cut back by 4 bases and J by 7 bases. The germline gives CDR1 KGHSH, CDR2 LQKENI. Supplemented by reference TRBV18 and TRBJ1-3, the full variable domain reads NAGVMQNPRHLVRRRGQEARLRCSPMKGHSHVYWYRQLPEEGLKFMVYLQKENIIDESGMPKERFSAEFPKEGPSILRIQQVVRGDSAAYFCASSLTPGQGRNTIYFGEGSWLTVV.

The gene calls are TRBV11-2 and TRBJ2-3, with a tentative D call TRBD2 (6 bases). Germline assignment: CDR1 SGHAT and CDR2 FQNNGV. Trimming pared 7 bases from V and 0 bases from J, leaving 11 bases between. This CDR3 contains 14 residues. The CDR3 DNA reads as TGTGCCAGCACAAGGAGGGAGAGCACAGATACGCAGTATTTT. As protein: CASTRRESTDTQYF.

CDR3 sequence: CASSDPRQANTEAFF. The CDR3 nucleotides read TGCGCCAGCAGCGACCCTCGACAGGCGAACACTGAAGCTTTCTTT. V is TRBV5-1 and J is TRBJ1-1; TRBD1 is a possible D gene (6 bases). The CDR3 covers 15 residues. The germline CDR1 and CDR2 sequences are SGHRS and YFSETQ. The germline V and J ends were trimmed by 4 bases and 1 base, with 14 bases remaining between them.

This clone was detected only a few times. This chain uses TRBV2 with TRBJ2-7, with D uncertain. This CDR3 contains 14 residues. V lost 4 bases to trimming and J lost 0 bases, with 10 bases between them. In germline, CDR1 is SNHLY, CDR2 FYNNEI. The CDR3, as DNA: TGTGCCAGCAGTGGACACCCGTCCTCCTACGAGCAGTACTTC. As protein: CASSGHPSSYEQYF.

The chain employs TRBV7-8 and TRBJ1-2, with D possibly being TRBD1 (5 bases). Between the trimmed V and J ends, which lost 3 bases and 10 bases, there was a span of 21 bases. Germline CDR1 and CDR2: SGHVS and FQNEAQ. The CDR3 length is 15 residues. The DNA for the CDR3 is TGTGCCAGCAGCTTCGGGAAAACTGGAGGGGTTGACTACACCTTC. The encoded protein is CASSFGKTGGVDYTF.

The chain recombines TRBV4-3 with TRBJ1-1, with 8 bases fitting TRBD1. With 0 bases clipped from V and 2 bases from J, the junction kept 5 bases outside the gene matches. The CDR3 length is 16 residues. The V gene's germline CDR1 is LGHNA and CDR2 YSLEER. CDR3 coding DNA: TGCGCCAGCAGCCAAGATCGGGGACAGGAAAACACTGAAGCTTTCTTT. As protein: CASSQDRGQENTEAFF.

The rearrangement joins TRBV6-1 to TRBJ2-7; 9 nucleotides line up with TRBD2. This CDR3 is built from 15 residues. The germline V gene has CDR1 MNHNS and CDR2 SASEGT. The junction had 7 bases not matched to a gene; V was cut back by 3 bases and J by 4 bases. In nucleotides, the CDR3 is TGTGCCAGCAGTGATCGGCGGGGGGGATTGTACGAGCAGTACTTC. This gives the protein CASSDRRGGLYEQYF.